Listed below are T cell receptor beta chains from one sample, sequenced in a study of identical twins. TCRdb reanalysed the 5' RACE reads using MiXCR and keeps one entry per CDR3 protein. This sample has a few hundred thousand distinct CDR3 sequences, with approximately 8.5% found just once. The data also belong to a second study, concerning yellow fever vaccine responses in identical twins.

Sequences were obtained from memory (CD45RO+) T cells sorted from blood. The receptors here all came from a woman younger than 35 in good health. Both conserved end residues are trimmed from each CDR3. D genes are given only for firm matches.

TRBD2,TRBJ2-1,TRBV29-1,SVEKASGRNEQF
TRBD1,TRBJ2-5,TRBV6-1,ASTRQGFSVETQY
-,TRBJ2-1,TRBV28,ASSPLSPGNEQF
TRBD2,TRBJ2-1,TRBV27,ASSTASGDSYNEQF
-,TRBJ2-5,TRBV20-1,SALPGHEDGETQY
-,TRBJ1-5,TRBV2,ASNGGYQNQPQH
-,TRBJ2-5,TRBV20-1,SASTGHRWETQY
-,TRBJ2-5,TRBV29-1,SVAGAGQETQY
-,TRBJ1-4,TRBV12-3/TRBV12-4,ASSPAPATNEKLF
-,TRBJ2-3,TRBV24-1,ATSEGGRHTDTQY
TRBD2,TRBJ2-5,TRBV7-8,ASSTSSGSLIGETQY
-,TRBJ2-3,TRBV4-2,ASSQDPAGTDTQY
-,TRBJ1-1,TRBV7-8,ASSLQAGNTEAF
-,TRBJ2-3,TRBV6-5,ASSYSGLSFTSTDTQY
-,TRBJ2-7,TRBV6-5,ASSYVGFEGDEQY
-,TRBJ1-2,TRBV12-3/TRBV12-4,ASSFRGHGYT
TRBD2,TRBJ2-3,TRBV7-9,ASSSAGLAGTDTQY
-,TRBJ2-2,TRBV18,ASSSDYIRTGELF
TRBD1,TRBJ2-1,TRBV5-1,ASRVTGTGVWRNEQF
-,TRBJ2-1,TRBV29-1,SAAGHNEQF
-,TRBJ2-2,TRBV4-2,ASSQDPASTGELF
-,TRBJ1-2,TRBV20-1,SARDPLTNYGYT
-,TRBJ2-1,TRBV11-3,ASSLPGQRLEQF
-,TRBJ2-3,TRBV5-1,ASSFGGDPDTQY
TRBD1,TRBJ1-6,TRBV29-1,SVRQGANNSPLH
TRBD2,TRBJ2-7,TRBV6-5,ASSDSAGVYEQY
-,TRBJ2-2,TRBV20-1,SARRSGIDTGELF
TRBD2,TRBJ2-3,TRBV24-1,ATTSGRATDTQY
-,TRBJ2-2,TRBV6-1,ASSEAIGYGELF
-,TRBJ2-1,TRBV19,ASNGPREWNEQF
-,TRBJ1-6,TRBV5-1,ASSLGGDTRSPLH
TRBD1,TRBJ2-1,TRBV7-9,ASNFPQGLNEQF
-,TRBJ1-1,TRBV10-3,AISEEQGGNTEAF
-,TRBJ1-5,TRBV6-1,ASSETGVRKSNQPQH
-,TRBJ2-2,TRBV4-2,ASSQETTGELF
-,TRBJ2-1,TRBV20-1,SARVGRNSYNEQF
-,TRBJ1-2,TRBV4-2,ASSQDSRGYT
-,TRBJ2-7,TRBV6-1,ASRATGLWEQY
-,TRBJ2-1,TRBV10-3,AIRETNPGNEQF
TRBD2,TRBJ2-1,TRBV25-1,ASSGLAGGPRF
-,TRBJ2-2,TRBV19,ASRPGPQGGELF
-,TRBJ1-2,TRBV10-3,AISEGRGAYGYT
-,TRBJ1-2,TRBV5-5,ASSFAEFYGYT
TRBD1,TRBJ1-2,TRBV3-1,ASSPMRQGTRGYT
TRBD1,TRBJ2-6,TRBV7-9,ASSFPGGTGANVLT
-,TRBJ1-6,TRBV20-1,SASRGYNSPLH
-,TRBJ2-6,TRBV11-1,ASSLAAGQFSGANVLT
TRBD2,TRBJ2-3,TRBV6-4,ASSDSGGRGTDTQY
-,TRBJ2-1,TRBV25-1,ASTPGGSSYNEQF
TRBD1,TRBJ2-3,TRBV27,ASSFDRGGDTQY
-,TRBJ1-1,TRBV7-9,ASSLDGAMNTEAF
-,TRBJ2-4,TRBV5-4,ASSWSGTGPTLAKNIQY
TRBD1,TRBJ1-3,TRBV12-3/TRBV12-4,ASSFSRTGPGNTIY
-,TRBJ2-5,TRBV20-1,SARDRIYQETQY
TRBD1,TRBJ1-4,TRBV6-1,ASTGQVNEKLF
-,TRBJ1-1,TRBV16,ASRPTGIFTEAF
-,TRBJ1-2,TRBV20-1,SARESGIYGYT
-,TRBJ2-1,TRBV18,ASSPLDSGPSYNEQF
TRBD1,TRBJ2-1,TRBV28,ASRRDRVYNEQF
-,TRBJ2-7,TRBV25-1,ASSESTSQSYEQY